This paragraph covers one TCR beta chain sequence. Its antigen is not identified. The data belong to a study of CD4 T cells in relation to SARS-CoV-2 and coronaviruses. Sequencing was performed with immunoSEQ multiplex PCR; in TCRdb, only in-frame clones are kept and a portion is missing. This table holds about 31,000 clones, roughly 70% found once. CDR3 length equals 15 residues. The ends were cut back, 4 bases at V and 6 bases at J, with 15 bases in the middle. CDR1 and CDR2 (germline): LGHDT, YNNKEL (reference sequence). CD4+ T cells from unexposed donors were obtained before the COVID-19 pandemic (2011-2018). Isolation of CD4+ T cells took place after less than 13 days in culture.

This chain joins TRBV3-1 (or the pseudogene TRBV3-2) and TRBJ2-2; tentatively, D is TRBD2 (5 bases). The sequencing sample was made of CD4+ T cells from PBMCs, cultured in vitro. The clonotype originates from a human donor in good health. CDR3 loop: CASSLTGVGAGELFF. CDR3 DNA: TGTGCCAGCAGCCTAACCGGGGTGGGAGCCGGGGAGCTGTTTTTT.